This entry lists 5 T cell receptor beta chains sequenced from one sample in a study of T-cell reconstitution after alpha-beta-depleted transplantation in children. During its preparation, the TCRbeta library received unique molecular identifiers. TCRdb redid the calling of the PCR reads with MiXCR, one entry per CDR3 protein. The sample holds about 220,000 distinct CDR3 sequences, about a sixth seen once. The sequenced sample was PBMCs, mostly from graft donor cells, obtained 360 days after TCRalphabeta/CD19-depleted stem cell transplant. The receptors stem from a male patient under 10 years old who had a stem cell transplant for acute lymphoblastic leukemia, so the T cells may come from the graft donor.

The chain recombines TRBV5-1 with TRBJ2-1, with TRBD2 identical over 8 bases. In germline, CDR1 is SGHRS, CDR2 YFSETQ. The V and J ends lost 7 bases and 8 bases, in that order; junction bases with no gene match: 5. CDR3 length: 12 amino acids. The CDR3 here is CASRTSRDEQFF. The CDR3 DNA reads TGCGCCAGCCGGACTAGCAGGGATGAGCAGTTCTTC.

The V call is TRBV12-2, the J call TRBJ2-5; TRBD1 is the table's D call and was not checked against the DNA. TRBV12-2 is deemed a pseudogene. There are 15 residues in the CDR3. The CDR3 nucleotides are TGTGCAAGTCGCGCTAGGACAGGTCAACAAGAGACCCAGTACTTC. Its protein product is CASRARTGQQETQYF.

The CDR3 DNA is TGCAGTGAATTAGGCTTGTTGGAGACCCAGTACTTC. Protein: CSELGLLETQYF. The rearrangement links TRBV20-1 to TRBJ2-5, with unresolved D. V lost 7 bases and J 5 bases, leaving 14 bases between the germline ends. The CDR3 has 12 residues. Germline CDR1 and CDR2: DFQATT and SNEGSKA (reference sequence).

In this sample, this clonotype turned up a few times. The chain couples TRBV25-1 to TRBJ2-2; D is perhaps TRBD2 (6 bases). This CDR3 spans 16 amino acids. Germline CDR1 is MGHDK and CDR2 is SYGVNS. V shed 1 base and J shed 2 bases, with 11 bases lying between them. CDR3 in DNA: TGTGCCAGCAGTGAATTCGGGACTTTCAACACCGGGGAGCTGTTTTTT. This translates into CASSEFGTFNTGELFF.

In its sample, this clonotype was seen many times. V is TRBV6-9 and J is TRBJ2-1; D unclear. CDR1 is MNHGY and CDR2 is SVAAGI in the germline V gene. There are 9 residues in the CDR3. The CDR3 nucleotides are TGTCTGGATTACAATGAGCAGTTCTTC. Residues: CLDYNEQFF.